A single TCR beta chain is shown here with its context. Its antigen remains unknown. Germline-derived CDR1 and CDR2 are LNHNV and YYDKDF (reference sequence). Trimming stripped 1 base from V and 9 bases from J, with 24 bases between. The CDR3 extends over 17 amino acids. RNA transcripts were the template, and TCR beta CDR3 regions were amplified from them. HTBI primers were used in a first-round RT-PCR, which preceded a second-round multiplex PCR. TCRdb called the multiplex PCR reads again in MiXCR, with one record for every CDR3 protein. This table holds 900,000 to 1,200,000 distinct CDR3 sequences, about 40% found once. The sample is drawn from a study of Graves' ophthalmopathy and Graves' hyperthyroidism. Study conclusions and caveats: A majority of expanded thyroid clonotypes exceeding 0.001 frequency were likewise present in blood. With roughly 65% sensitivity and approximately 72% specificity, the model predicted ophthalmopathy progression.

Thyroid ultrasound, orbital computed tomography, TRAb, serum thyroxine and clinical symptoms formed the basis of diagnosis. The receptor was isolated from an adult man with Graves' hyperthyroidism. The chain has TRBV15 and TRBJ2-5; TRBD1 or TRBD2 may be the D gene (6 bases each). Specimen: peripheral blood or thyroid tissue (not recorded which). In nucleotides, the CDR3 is TGTGCCACCAGCAGAGCCCTTGGACAGTCAATCGGGGAGGCCCAGTACTTC. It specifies CATSRALGQSIGEAQYF.